This T cell receptor beta chain was documented in a study of blood T cell repertoires in COVID-19. In the study overall: Material from acute and convalescent COVID-19 was sourced from the United States, Italy and Spain.

Some clones are missing from TCRdb's copy, which holds only in-frame ones; the method was immunoSEQ multiplex PCR. The sample has tens of thousands of clones; about nine tenths are singletons. Trimming pared 5 bases from V and 2 bases from J, leaving 16 bases between. Germline loops: CDR1 SGHNT, CDR2 YENEEA. The CDR3 has 15 residues. This clonotype was obtained from a middle-aged man with acute or convalescent COVID-19. The chain employs TRBV11-3 and TRBJ2-7; no clear D. Sequencing was done on a sample of peripheral blood. The DNA of the CDR3 is TGTGCCAGCAGCCCGTTTGGTTCCACTCCCTACGAGCAGTACTTC. Protein: CASSPFGSTPYEQYF. The complete variable domain, with remaining parts taken from reference TRBV11-3 and TRBJ2-7, reads EAGVVQSPRYKIIEKKQPVAFWCNPISGHNTLYWYLQNLGQGPELLIRYENEEAVDDSQLPKDRFSAERLKGVDSTLKIQPAELGDSAVYLCASSPFGSTPYEQYFGPGTRLTVT.